This T cell receptor beta chain was captured by sequencing in a study of T cells in Graves' hyperthyroidism and ophthalmopathy. General study findings and limits: Among clonotypes expanded in thyroid above 0.001, most were also found in blood.

PBMCs were derived from around 10 ml fresh peripheral blood. Amplified TCR beta CDR3 regions came from RNA transcripts. When the TCR CDR3 underwent first-round RT-PCR, the HTBI primer set was used. One entry per CDR3 protein results from TCRdb running MiXCR on the multiplex PCR reads. The profile shows approximately 400,000 distinct CDR3 sequences, roughly 25% of them singletons. This clonotype was picked up many times. The antigen is undetermined. V dropped 5 bases and J dropped 1; count of bases not matched to a gene: 4. The CDR3 extends over 14 amino acids. Germline V gene data show CDR1 as SGHAT and CDR2 as FQNNGV.

Sequenced: blood. The TCR sequence derives from a man aged 45-65 years with Graves' hyperthyroidism. The chain has TRBV11-2 and TRBJ1-1, with 7 bases aligning to TRBD1. The CDR3 region is CASSARGANTEAFF. CDR3 DNA: TGTGCCAGCAGCGCCAGGGGGGCGAACACTGAAGCTTTCTTT.